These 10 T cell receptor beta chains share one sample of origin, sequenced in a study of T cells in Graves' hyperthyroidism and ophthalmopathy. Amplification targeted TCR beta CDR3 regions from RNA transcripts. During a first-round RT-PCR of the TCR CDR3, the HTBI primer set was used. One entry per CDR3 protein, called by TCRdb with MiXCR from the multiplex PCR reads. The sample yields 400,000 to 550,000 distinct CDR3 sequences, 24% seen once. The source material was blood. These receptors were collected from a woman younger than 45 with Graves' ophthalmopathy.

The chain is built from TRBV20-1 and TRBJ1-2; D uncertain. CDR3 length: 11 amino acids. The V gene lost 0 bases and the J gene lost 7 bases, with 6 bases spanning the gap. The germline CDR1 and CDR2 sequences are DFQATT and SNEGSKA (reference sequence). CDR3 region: CSARDRSGYTF. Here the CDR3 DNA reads TGCAGTGCTAGAGATAGGAGTGGCTACACCTTC.

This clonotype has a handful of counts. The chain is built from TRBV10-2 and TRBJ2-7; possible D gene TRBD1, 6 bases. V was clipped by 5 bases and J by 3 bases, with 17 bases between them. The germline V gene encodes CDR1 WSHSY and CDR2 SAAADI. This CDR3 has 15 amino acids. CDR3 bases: TGCGCCAGCAGTCCTACAGGGAATTGGGACTACGAGCAGTACTTC. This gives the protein CASSPTGNWDYEQYF.

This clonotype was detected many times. CDR3 loop: CATTASGALVGNEQFF. CDR3 sequence (DNA): TGTGCCACCACAGCGAGCGGGGCGCTGGTAGGGAATGAGCAGTTCTTC. The chain recombines TRBV12-3 or TRBV12-4 with TRBJ2-1; 7 bases line up with TRBD2. The CDR3 covers 16 residues. V dropped 10 bases and J dropped 7; count of bases not matched to a gene: 19.

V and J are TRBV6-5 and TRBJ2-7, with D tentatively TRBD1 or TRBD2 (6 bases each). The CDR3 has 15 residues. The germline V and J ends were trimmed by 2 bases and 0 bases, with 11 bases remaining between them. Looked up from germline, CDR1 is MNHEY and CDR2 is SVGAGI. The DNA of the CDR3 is TGTGCCAGCAGTTACACGGGGGCGAGCTCCTACGAGCAGTACTTC. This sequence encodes CASSYTGASSYEQYF.

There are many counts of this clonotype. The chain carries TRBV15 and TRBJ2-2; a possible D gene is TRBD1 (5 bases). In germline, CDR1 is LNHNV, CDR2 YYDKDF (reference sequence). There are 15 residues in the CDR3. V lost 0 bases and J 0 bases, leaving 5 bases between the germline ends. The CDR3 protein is CATSRETANTGELFF. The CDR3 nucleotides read TGTGCCACCAGCAGAGAGACAGCGAACACCGGGGAGCTGTTTTTT. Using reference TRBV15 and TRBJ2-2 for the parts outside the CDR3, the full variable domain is DAMVIQNPRYQVTQFGKPVTLSCSQTLNHNVMYWYQQKSSQAPKLLFHYYDKDFNNEADTPDNFQSRRPNTSFCFLDIRSPGLGDTAMYLCATSRETANTGELFFGEGSRLTVL.

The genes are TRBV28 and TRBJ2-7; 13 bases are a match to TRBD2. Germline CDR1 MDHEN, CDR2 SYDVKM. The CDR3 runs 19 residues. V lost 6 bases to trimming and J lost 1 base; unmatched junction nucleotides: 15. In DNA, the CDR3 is TGTGCCAGCAGCGGGAGAGTGACTAGCGGGGGGCCTCGGTCCTACGAGCAGTACTTC. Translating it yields CASSGRVTSGGPRSYEQYF.

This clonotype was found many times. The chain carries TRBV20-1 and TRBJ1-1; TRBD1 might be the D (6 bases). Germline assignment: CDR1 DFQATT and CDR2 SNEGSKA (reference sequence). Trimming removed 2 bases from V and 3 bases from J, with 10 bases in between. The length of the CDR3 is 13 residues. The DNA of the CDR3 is TGCAGTGCTAGAAAGGGGGGGGACACTGAAGCTTTCTTT. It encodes CSARKGGDTEAFF.

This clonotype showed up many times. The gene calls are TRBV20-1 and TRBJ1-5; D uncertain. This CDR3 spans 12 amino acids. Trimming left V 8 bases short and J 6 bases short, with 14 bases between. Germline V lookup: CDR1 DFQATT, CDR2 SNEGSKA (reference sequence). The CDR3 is CSLEGQVQPQHF. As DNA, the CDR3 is TGCAGTCTAGAGGGTCAAGTTCAGCCCCAGCATTTT.

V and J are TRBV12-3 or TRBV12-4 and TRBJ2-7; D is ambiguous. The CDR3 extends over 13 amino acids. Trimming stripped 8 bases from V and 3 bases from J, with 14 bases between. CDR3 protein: CASARTRNYEQYF. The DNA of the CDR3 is TGTGCCAGCGCCCGGACGCGGAACTACGAGCAGTACTTC.

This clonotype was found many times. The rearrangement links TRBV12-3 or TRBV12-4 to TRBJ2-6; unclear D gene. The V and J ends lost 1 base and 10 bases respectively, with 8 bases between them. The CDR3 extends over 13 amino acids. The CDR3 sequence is CASSLGAVNVLTF. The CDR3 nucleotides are TGTGCCAGCAGTTTAGGGGCTGTGAACGTCCTGACTTTC.